This TCR beta chain was sequenced for a study of response to subunit inactivated influenza vaccine. TCRdb re-analysed the RT-PCR reads in MiXCR, keeping a single row per CDR3 protein. Of about 830,000 distinct CDR3 sequences in the sample, roughly 18% were seen once. The study, taken as a whole, reports: Few new T cells, the authors suggested, are recruited by each seasonal influenza vaccination.

This clonotype has just a few counts. What it binds is not known. The CDR3 totals 15 residues. Per germline, CDR1 LGHDT and CDR2 YNNKEL (reference sequence). V gave up 6 bases and J gave up 6 bases, with 21 bases separating them. The TCR was taken from a man aged 45 to 65 who received an inactivated influenza vaccine. The sample here was PBMCs from blood, taken roughly 5 days after vaccination. The chain couples TRBV3-1 to TRBJ2-7, with D tentatively TRBD1 or TRBD2 (5 bases each). The CDR3 nucleotides are TGTGCCAGCAGGGACACCGGGACCTCTCGGGCCGAGCAGTACTTC. Its protein is CASRDTGTSRAEQYF.